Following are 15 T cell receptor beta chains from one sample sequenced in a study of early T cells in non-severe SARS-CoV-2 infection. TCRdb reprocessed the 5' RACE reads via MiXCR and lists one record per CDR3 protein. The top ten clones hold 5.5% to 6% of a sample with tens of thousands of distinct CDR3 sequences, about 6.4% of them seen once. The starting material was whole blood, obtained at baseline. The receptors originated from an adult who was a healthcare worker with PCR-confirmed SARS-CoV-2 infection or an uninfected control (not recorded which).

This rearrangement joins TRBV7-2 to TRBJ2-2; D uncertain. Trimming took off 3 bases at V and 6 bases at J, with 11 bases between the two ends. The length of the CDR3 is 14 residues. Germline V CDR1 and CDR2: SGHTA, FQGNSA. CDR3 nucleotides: TGTGCCAGCAGCTTCAAACTTGGTGCCGGGGAGCTGTTTTTT. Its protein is CASSFKLGAGELFF.

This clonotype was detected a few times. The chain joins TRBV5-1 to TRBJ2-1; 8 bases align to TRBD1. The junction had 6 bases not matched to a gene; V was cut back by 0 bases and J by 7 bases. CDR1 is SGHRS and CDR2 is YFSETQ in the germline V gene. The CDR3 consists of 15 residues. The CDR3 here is CASSLGVRGPNEQFF. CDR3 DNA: TGCGCCAGCAGCTTGGGTGTCAGGGGGCCGAATGAGCAGTTCTTC. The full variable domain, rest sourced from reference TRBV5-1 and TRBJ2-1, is KAGVTQTPRYLIKTRGQQVTLSCSPISGHRSVSWYQQTPGQGLQFLFEYFSETQRNKGNFPGRFSGRQFSNSRSEMNVSTLELGDSALYLCASSLGVRGPNEQFFGPGTRLTVL.

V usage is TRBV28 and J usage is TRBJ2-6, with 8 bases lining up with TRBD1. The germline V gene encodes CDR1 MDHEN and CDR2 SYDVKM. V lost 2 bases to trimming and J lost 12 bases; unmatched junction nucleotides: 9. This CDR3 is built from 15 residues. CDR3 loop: CASSLGFRGQGVLTF. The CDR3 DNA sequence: TGTGCCAGCAGTTTAGGTTTCAGGGGGCAGGGCGTCCTGACTTTC.

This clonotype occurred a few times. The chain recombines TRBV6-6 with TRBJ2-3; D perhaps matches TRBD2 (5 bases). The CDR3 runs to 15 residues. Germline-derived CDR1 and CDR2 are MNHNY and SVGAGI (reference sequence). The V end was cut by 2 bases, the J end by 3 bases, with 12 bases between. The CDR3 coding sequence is TGTGCCAGCAGTTACCCCGGACGGGGTACAGATACGCAGTATTTT. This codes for CASSYPGRGTDTQYF.

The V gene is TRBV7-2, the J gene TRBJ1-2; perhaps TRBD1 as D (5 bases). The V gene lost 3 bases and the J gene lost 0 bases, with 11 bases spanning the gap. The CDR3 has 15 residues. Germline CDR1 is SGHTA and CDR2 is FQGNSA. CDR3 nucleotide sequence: TGTGCCAGCAGCTTGGGGCACCAAACTAACTATGGCTACACCTTC. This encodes CASSLGHQTNYGYTF.

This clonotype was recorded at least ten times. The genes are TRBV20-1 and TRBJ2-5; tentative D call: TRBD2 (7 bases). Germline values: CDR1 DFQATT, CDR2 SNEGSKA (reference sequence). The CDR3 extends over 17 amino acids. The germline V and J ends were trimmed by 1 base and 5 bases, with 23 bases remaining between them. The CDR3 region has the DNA TGCAGTGCTAGAGGTGCTCCCGGGGGGCAGGTGGAGGAGACCCAGTACTTC. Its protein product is CSARGAPGGQVEETQYF.

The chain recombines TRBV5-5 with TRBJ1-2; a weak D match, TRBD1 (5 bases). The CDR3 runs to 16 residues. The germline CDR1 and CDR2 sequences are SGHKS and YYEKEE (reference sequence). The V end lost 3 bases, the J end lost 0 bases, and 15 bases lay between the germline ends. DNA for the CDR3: TGTGCCAGCAGCTCCGGTGGGACGGCCGCTAACTATGGCTACACCTTC. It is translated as CASSSGGTAANYGYTF. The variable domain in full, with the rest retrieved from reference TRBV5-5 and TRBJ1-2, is DAGVTQSPTHLIKTRGQQVTLRCSPISGHKSVSWYQQVLGQGPQFIFQYYEKEERGRGNFPDRFSARQFPNYSSELNVNALLLGDSALYLCASSSGGTAANYGYTFGSGTRLTVV.

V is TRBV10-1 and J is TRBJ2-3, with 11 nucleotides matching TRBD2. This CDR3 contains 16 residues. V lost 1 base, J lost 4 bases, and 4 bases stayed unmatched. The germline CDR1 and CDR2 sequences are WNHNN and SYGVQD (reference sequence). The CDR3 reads CASSEFPSGGSDTQYF. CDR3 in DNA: TGCGCCAGCAGTGAGTTCCCTAGCGGGGGGTCAGATACGCAGTATTTT.

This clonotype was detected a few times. CDR3 DNA sequence: TGTGCCAGCAGGCCAGGACAGAACTACGAGCAGTACTTC. It specifies CASRPGQNYEQYF. The chain has TRBV6-5 and TRBJ2-7, with D possibly being TRBD1 (6 bases). V was pared by 6 bases and J by 3 bases, with 12 bases between. The germline CDR1 and CDR2 sequences are MNHEY and SVGAGI. The CDR3 contains 13 residues.

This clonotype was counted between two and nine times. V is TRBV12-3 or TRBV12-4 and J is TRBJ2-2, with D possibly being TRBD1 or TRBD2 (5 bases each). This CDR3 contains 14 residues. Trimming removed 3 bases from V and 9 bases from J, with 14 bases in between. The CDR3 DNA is TGTGCCAGCAGTTTTCTTCCTGGGGACCGGGAGCTGTTTTTT. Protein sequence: CASSFLPGDRELFF.

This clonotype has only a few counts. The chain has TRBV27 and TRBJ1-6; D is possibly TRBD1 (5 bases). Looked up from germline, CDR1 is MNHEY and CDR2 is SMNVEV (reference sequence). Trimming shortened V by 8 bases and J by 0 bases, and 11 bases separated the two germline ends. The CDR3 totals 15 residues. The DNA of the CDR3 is TGTGCCAGCTCGGGGGGTTACTCCTATAATTCACCCCTCCACTTT. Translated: CASSGGYSYNSPLHF.

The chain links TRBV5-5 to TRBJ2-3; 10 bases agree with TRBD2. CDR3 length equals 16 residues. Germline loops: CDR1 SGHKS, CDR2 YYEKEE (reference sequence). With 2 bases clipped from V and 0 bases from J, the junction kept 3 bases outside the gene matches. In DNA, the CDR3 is TGTGCCAGCAGCTTAGGACTAGCGGTTAGCACAGATACGCAGTATTTT. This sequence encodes CASSLGLAVSTDTQYF.

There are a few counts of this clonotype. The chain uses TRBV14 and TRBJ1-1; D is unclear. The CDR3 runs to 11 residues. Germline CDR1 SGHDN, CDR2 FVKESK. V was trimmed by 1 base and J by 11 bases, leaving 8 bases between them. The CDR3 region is CASSQGRRAFF. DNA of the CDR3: TGTGCCAGCAGCCAAGGGCGAAGGGCTTTCTTT.

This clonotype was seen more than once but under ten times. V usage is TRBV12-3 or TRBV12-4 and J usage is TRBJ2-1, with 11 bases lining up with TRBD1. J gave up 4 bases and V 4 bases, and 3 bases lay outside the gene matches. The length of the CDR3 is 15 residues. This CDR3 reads CASSSRDRGYNEQFF. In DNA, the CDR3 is TGTGCCAGCAGTTCAAGGGACAGGGGGTACAATGAGCAGTTCTTC.

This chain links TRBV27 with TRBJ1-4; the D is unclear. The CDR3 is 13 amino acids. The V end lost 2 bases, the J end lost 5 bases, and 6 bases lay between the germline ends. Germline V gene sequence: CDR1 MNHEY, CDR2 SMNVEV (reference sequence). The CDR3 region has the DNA TGTGCCAGCAGTTTAAGGGCGAATGAAAAACTGTTTTTT. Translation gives CASSLRANEKLFF.